The 8 T cell receptor beta chains below all came from one sample that was sequenced in a study of radiation and T cells in renal cell carcinoma. Produced via immunoSEQ multiplex PCR; TCRdb's table is partial and in-frame only. Counted here are tens of thousands of clones, roughly 78% occurring once; the ten biggest clones make up 29%. Time point here: blood 2 weeks post-SBRT. Described treatment: 15 Gy SBRT to primary tumor, nephrectomy 4 weeks later. Sequenced here: blood, sampled from a patient whose treatment included radiotherapy and nephrectomy. The receptors originated from a woman in her seventies with renal cell carcinoma.

This chain joins TRBV15 and TRBJ1-1, with D uncertain. In germline, CDR1 is LNHNV, CDR2 YYDKDF (reference sequence). V lost 0 bases and J lost 4, with 12 bases in between. The CDR3 has 15 residues. The CDR3 spells CATSRELGVGTEAFF. The DNA for the CDR3 is TGTGCCACCAGCAGAGAACTGGGAGTGGGCACTGAAGCTTTCTTT.

In its sample, this clone is medium-sized. The chain is built from TRBV4-1 and TRBJ1-2; D might be TRBD1 (5 bases). The germline V gene has CDR1 MGHRA and CDR2 YSYEKL. V lost 1 base and J 9 bases, leaving 12 bases between the germline ends. This CDR3 has 13 residues. The CDR3 sequence is CASSQGGLFRYTF. CDR3 DNA: TGCGCCAGCAGCCAAGGGGGCCTGTTTCGCTACACCTTC.

This clone showed up just a few times. The genes are TRBV5-1 and TRBJ2-5, with 7 positions matching TRBD2. With V trimmed by 4 bases and J by 5 bases, 11 bases remained unmatched. The germline CDR1 and CDR2 sequences are SGHRS and YFSETQ. This CDR3 spans 15 amino acids. This chain's CDR3 is CASSPRLAEAETQYF. The CDR3, as DNA: TGCGCCAGCAGCCCCCGACTAGCAGAGGCGGAGACCCAGTACTTC.

The chain couples TRBV6-6 to TRBJ1-2; possible D gene TRBD1, 5 bases. CDR1 and CDR2 from the germline V gene are MNHNY and SVGAGI (reference sequence). Trimming removed 5 bases from V and 2 bases from J, with 12 bases in between. The CDR3 has 14 residues. The CDR3 loop is CASSDSSQNYGYTF. The DNA of the CDR3 is TGTGCCAGCAGTGACAGCTCACAGAACTATGGCTACACCTTC.

CDR3 bases: TGCGCCAGCAGCATACGACAGGGGGAACAGCCCCAGCATTTT. It yields the protein CASSIRQGEQPQHF. The V gene is TRBV5-1, the J gene TRBJ1-5; 9 bases are a match to TRBD1. This CDR3 has 14 amino acids. Trimming took 4 bases from V and 7 from J; bases not matched to a gene: 6. CDR1 is SGHRS, CDR2 YFSETQ, per germline.

DNA for the CDR3: TGTGCCAGCAGCTCTGGTTTGGACAGTAGCTCCTACAATGAGCAGTTCTTC. Its translation: CASSSGLDSSSYNEQFF. The chain carries TRBV11-2 and TRBJ2-1; D possibly corresponds to TRBD1 (6 bases). The CDR3 totals 17 residues. Germline lookup yields CDR1 SGHAT and CDR2 FQNNGV. V gave up 4 bases and J gave up 0 bases, with 16 bases separating them.

The V gene is TRBV19, the J gene TRBJ2-2; no reliable D call. The V gene lost 10 bases and the J gene lost 6 bases, with 12 bases spanning the gap. The CDR3 is 12 residues long. Germline CDR1 and CDR2: LNHDA and SQIVND (reference sequence). The CDR3 sequence is CATRVRAGELFF. CDR3 sequence (DNA): TGTGCCACTAGAGTTAGGGCCGGGGAGCTGTTTTTT. Looking up the rest from reference TRBV19 and TRBJ2-2 gives the full variable domain: DGGITQSPKYLFRKEGQNVTLSCEQNLNHDAMYWYRQDPGQGLRLIYYSQIVNDFQKGDIAEGYSVSREKKESFPLTVTSAQKNPTAFYLCATRVRAGELFFGEGSRLTVL.

The rearrangement links TRBV5-1 to TRBJ1-4; D call uncertain. Germline V gives CDR1 SGHRS, CDR2 YFSETQ. This CDR3 is built from 15 residues. Between the trimmed V and J ends, which lost 4 bases and 0 bases, there was a span of 10 bases. CDR3: CASSNSGATNEKLFF. The CDR3 coding sequence is TGCGCCAGCAGCAATAGCGGTGCAACTAATGAAAAACTGTTTTTT.